These 16 T cell receptor beta chains came from one sample sequenced in a study of cytomegalovirus exposure and HLA in healthy donors. The PCR contained 60 Vbeta and 13 Jbeta primers. Measured with immunoSEQ multiplex PCR; TCRdb has only the in-frame clones, and not every one. The data contain 190,000 or so clones, 79% of them singletons. Sequenced: PBMCs. The receptors were sampled from a girl aged 10 to 17 in good health and CMV-seropositive.

The V gene is TRBV6-5, the J gene TRBJ2-5, with TRBD1 matching 11 bases. The DNA end favors TRBJ2-7, so the J call may be wrong. CDR1 is MNHEY, CDR2 SVGAGI, per germline. The CDR3 totals 14 residues. In nucleotides, the CDR3 is TGTGCCAGCAGTCCGTGGACAGGGGGCAACGAGCAGTACTTC. Amino acids: CASSPWTGGNEQYF.

This sequence joins TRBV9 and TRBJ1-4; D is unresolved. V lost 1 base and J lost 4, with 8 bases in between. The CDR3 extends over 14 amino acids. Germline values: CDR1 SGDLS, CDR2 YYNGEE. The CDR3: CASSVPGFNEKLFF. CDR3 bases: TGTGCCAGCAGCGTACCGGGGTTTAATGAAAAACTGTTTTTT.

V usage is TRBV11-2 and J usage is TRBJ1-3, with D possibly TRBD1 on 6 matching bases. V was shortened by 2 bases and J by 2 bases, with 7 bases between the two germline ends. The CDR3 consists of 14 residues. Germline lookup yields CDR1 SGHAT and CDR2 FQNNGV. CDR3 DNA sequence: TGTGCCAGCAGCTTAAACAGGGCTGGAAACACCATATATTTT. It codes for CASSLNRAGNTIYF.

This clone was seen a handful of times. The gene calls are TRBV4-3 and TRBJ2-3; 7 bases align to TRBD1. V trimming: 4 bases; J trimming: 6 bases; junction bases outside the gene matches: 13. Germline V CDR1 and CDR2: LGHNA, YSLEER. This CDR3 spans 16 amino acids. The CDR3 sequence: CASSRDGQGDKDTQYF. The CDR3 coding sequence is TGCGCCAGCAGCCGCGACGGGCAGGGGGATAAGGATACGCAGTATTTT.

CDR3 nucleotide sequence: TGTGCCAGCAGCTTAAGCGGGGGGGCGGTAGATACGCAGTATTTT. This codes for CASSLSGGAVDTQYF. The V call is TRBV7-2, the J call TRBJ2-3; 10 bases are a match to TRBD2. Losses at the gene ends were 2 bases for V and 5 bases for J; bases not matched to a gene: 4. The CDR3 has 15 amino acids. CDR1 is SGHTA, CDR2 FQGNSA, per germline.

This clone occurred once. The rearrangement uses TRBV7-2 and TRBJ1-6, with D maybe TRBD1 (5 bases). Germline lookup yields CDR1 SGHTA and CDR2 FQGNSA. V dropped 1 base and J dropped 0 bases, with 10 bases sitting between them. This CDR3 has 17 amino acids. The CDR3 is CASSLGGGISYNSPLHF. CDR3 DNA: TGTGCCAGCAGCTTAGGTGGGGGGATCTCCTATAATTCACCCCTCCACTTT.

This clone was counted a few times. The chain carries TRBV7-8 and TRBJ1-4; TRBD1 might be the D (5 bases). There are 14 residues in the CDR3. The V and J ends lost 4 bases and 4 bases respectively, with 10 bases between them. Germline CDR1 reads SGHVS; CDR2 reads FQNEAQ. DNA of the CDR3: TGTGCCAGCAGCTCCGTGGGGGGTAATGAAAAACTGTTTTTT. Translating gives CASSSVGGNEKLFF.

The chain combines TRBV11-2 with TRBJ1-4; D uncertain. The V and J ends lost 2 bases and 4 bases respectively, with 5 bases between them. Germline V gives CDR1 SGHAT, CDR2 FQNNGV. The CDR3 has 13 amino acids. The CDR3 DNA sequence: TGTGCCAGCAGCTTACTCCTTAATGAAAAACTGTTTTTT. Protein sequence: CASSLLLNEKLFF.

In regard to this clone: This CDR3 is also generated by other DNA sequences in the sample. This chain joins TRBV27 and TRBJ1-2, with D perhaps matching TRBD1 (6 bases). CDR1 is MNHEY and CDR2 is SMNVEV in the germline V gene (reference sequence). This CDR3 comprises 15 residues. V lost 0 bases and J 2 bases, leaving 10 bases between the germline ends. The CDR3 is CASSLSAGGNYGYTF. CDR3 in DNA: TGTGCCAGCAGTTTATCTGCGGGGGGCAACTATGGCTACACCTTC.

This clone was seen only once. The V gene is TRBV25-1, the J gene TRBJ1-5; 9 bases are a match to TRBD1. CDR3 length: 15 residues. V lost 3 bases, J lost 1 base, and 1 base stayed unmatched. CDR1 and CDR2 from the germline V gene are MGHDK and SYGVNS. CDR3 in amino acids: CASSEDRGSNQPQHF. The CDR3 region has the DNA TGTGCCAGCAGTGAGGACAGGGGAAGCAATCAGCCCCAGCATTTT. Full variable domain (rest looked up from reference TRBV25-1 and TRBJ1-5): EADIYQTPRYLVIGTGKKITLECSQTMGHDKMYWYQQDPGMELHLIHYSYGVNSTEKGDLSSESTVSRIRTEHFPLTLESARPSHTSQYLCASSEDRGSNQPQHFGDGTRLSIL.

This chain links TRBV5-4 with TRBJ2-3; D might be TRBD2 (6 bases). The germline CDR1 and CDR2 sequences are SGHNT and YYREEE (reference sequence). The V end was cut by 0 bases, the J end by 6 bases, with 8 bases between. CDR3 size: 13 residues. In DNA, the CDR3 is TGTGCCAGCAGCTTGGCCGGAGGGGATACGCAGTATTTT. The encoded protein is CASSLAGGDTQYF. The full variable domain, completed using reference TRBV5-4 and TRBJ2-3, is ETGVTQSPTHLIKTRGQQVTLRCSSQSGHNTVSWYQQALGQGPQFIFQYYREEENGRGNFPPRFSGLQFPNYSSELNVNALELDDSALYLCASSLAGGDTQYFGPGTRLTVL.

The chain recombines TRBV11-3 with TRBJ1-3, with D perhaps matching TRBD1 (6 bases). CDR3 size: 14 residues. Trimming pared 5 bases from V and 1 base from J, leaving 9 bases between. Germline V gives CDR1 SGHNT, CDR2 YENEEA. The CDR3 DNA reads as TGTGCCAGCAGCAACACAGGGTCTGGAAACACCATATATTTT. Its translation: CASSNTGSGNTIYF. The complete variable domain, with remaining parts taken from reference TRBV11-3 and TRBJ1-3, reads EAGVVQSPRYKIIEKKQPVAFWCNPISGHNTLYWYLQNLGQGPELLIRYENEEAVDDSQLPKDRFSAERLKGVDSTLKIQPAELGDSAVYLCASSNTGSGNTIYFGEGSWLTVV.

The chain employs TRBV5-4 and TRBJ2-7; 7 nucleotides line up with TRBD2. The V segment lost 0 bases and the J segment 2 bases; nucleotides outside the gene matches: 8. Germline-derived CDR1 and CDR2 are SGHNT and YYREEE (reference sequence). The CDR3 has 16 amino acids. The CDR3 spells CASSLGGRGVTYEQYF. CDR3 DNA sequence: TGTGCCAGCAGCTTGGGGGGCCGGGGGGTAACCTACGAGCAGTACTTC.

The chain has TRBV6-6 and TRBJ1-2; 8 positions agree with TRBD1. Germline V gene data show CDR1 as MNHNY and CDR2 as SVGAGI (reference sequence). The CDR3 length is 14 residues. After removal of 5 bases from V and 5 bases from J, the junction contained 7 bases not matched to a gene. CDR3: CASSQIQGGYGYTF. CDR3 bases: TGTGCCAGCAGTCAGATACAGGGGGGGTATGGCTACACCTTC.

The gene calls are TRBV7-9 and TRBJ2-2; no clear D gene. Deletions cut 3 bases from V and 7 bases from J, with 9 bases between. Per germline, CDR1 SEHNR and CDR2 FQNEAQ (reference sequence). The CDR3 loop spans 13 amino acids. Written as DNA, the CDR3 is TGTGCCAGCAGCTTGCGATCCTACGGGGAGCTGTTTTTT. It yields the protein CASSLRSYGELFF.

The V call is TRBV2, the J call TRBJ1-2; D is unresolved. The germline V gene encodes CDR1 SNHLY and CDR2 FYNNEI. Trimming removed 6 bases at V and 4 bases at J, with 18 bases between. The CDR3 spans 15 residues. The CDR3 loop is CASRAGLAATYGYTF. The CDR3 DNA follows: TGTGCCAGCAGGGCCGGACTTGCAGCGACCTATGGCTACACCTTC.